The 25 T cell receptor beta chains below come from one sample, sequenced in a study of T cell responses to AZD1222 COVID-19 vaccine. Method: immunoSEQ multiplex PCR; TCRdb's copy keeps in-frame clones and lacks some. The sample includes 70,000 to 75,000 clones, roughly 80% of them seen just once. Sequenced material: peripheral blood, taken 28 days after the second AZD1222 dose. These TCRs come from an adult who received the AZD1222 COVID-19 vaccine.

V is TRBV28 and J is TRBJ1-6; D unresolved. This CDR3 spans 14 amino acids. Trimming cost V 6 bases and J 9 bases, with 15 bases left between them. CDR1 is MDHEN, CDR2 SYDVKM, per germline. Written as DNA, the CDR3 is TGTGCCAGCAGGCCCGTGGGGTGGAGTTCACCCCTCCACTTT. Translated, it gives CASRPVGWSSPLHF.

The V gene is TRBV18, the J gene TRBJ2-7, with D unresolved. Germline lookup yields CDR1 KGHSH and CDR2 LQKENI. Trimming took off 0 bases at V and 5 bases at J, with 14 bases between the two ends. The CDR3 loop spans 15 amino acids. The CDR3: CASSPPSLQSNEQYF. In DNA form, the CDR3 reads TGTGCCAGCTCACCACCATCCCTTCAGTCCAACGAGCAGTACTTC.

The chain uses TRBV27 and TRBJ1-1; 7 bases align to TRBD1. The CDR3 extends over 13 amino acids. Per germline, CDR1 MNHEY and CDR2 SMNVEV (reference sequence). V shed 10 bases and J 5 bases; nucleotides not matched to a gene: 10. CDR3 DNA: TGTGCCACGAGGCAGACAGGGAGGACTGAAGCTTTCTTT. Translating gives CATRQTGRTEAFF.

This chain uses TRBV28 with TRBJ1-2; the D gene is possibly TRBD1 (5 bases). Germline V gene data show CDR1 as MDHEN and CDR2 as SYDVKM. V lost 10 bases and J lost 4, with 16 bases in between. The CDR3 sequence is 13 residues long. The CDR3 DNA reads TGTGCCACCAGAGGGGCAGCCACCTATGGCTACACCTTC. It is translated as CATRGAATYGYTF.

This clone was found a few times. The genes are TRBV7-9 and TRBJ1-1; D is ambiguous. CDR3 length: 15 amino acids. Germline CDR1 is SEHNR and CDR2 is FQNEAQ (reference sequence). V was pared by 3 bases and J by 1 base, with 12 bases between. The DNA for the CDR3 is TGTGCCAGCAGCTTCTACCTGGCGGGGAACACTGAAGCTTTCTTT. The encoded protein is CASSFYLAGNTEAFF.

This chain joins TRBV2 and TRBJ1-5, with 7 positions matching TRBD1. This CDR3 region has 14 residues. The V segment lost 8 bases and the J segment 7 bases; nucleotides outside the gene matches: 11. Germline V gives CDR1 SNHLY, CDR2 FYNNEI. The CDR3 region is CASDFGTAGQPQHF. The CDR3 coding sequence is TGTGCCAGCGACTTCGGGACAGCGGGACAGCCCCAGCATTTT.

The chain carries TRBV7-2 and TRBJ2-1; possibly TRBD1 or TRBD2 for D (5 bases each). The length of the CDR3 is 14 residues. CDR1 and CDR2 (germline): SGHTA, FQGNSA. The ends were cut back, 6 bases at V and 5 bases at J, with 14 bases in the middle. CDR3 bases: TGTGCCAGCAGACCCCTGGGACCCAACAATGAGCAGTTCTTC. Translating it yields CASRPLGPNNEQFF.

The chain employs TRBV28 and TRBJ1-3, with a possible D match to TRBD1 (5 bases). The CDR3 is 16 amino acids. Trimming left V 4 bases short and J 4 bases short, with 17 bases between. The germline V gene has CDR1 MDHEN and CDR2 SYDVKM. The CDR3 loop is CASSSHGAFPGNTIYF. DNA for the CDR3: TGTGCCAGCAGTTCTCACGGGGCTTTTCCGGGAAACACCATATATTTT.

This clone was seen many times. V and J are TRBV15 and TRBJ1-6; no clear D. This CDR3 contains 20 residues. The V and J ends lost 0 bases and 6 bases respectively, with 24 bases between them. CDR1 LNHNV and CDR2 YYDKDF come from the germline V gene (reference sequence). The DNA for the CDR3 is TGTGCCACCAGCAGAGATCGCATGTTAGGGCCCTCCGTCACTAATTCACCCCTCCACTTT. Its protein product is CATSRDRMLGPSVTNSPLHF.

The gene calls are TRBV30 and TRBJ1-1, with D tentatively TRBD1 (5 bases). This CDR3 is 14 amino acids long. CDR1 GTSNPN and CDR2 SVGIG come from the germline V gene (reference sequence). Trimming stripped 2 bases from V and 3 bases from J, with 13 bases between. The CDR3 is CAWSFGAGDTEAFF. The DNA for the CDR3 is TGTGCCTGGAGTTTTGGGGCTGGCGACACTGAAGCTTTCTTT.

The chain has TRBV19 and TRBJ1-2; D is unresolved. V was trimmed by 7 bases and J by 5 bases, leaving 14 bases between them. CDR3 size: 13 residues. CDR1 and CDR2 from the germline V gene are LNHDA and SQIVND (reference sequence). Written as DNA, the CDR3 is TGTGCCAGTATTTCCGGCGAAGGGTATGGCTACACCTTC. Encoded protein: CASISGEGYGYTF.

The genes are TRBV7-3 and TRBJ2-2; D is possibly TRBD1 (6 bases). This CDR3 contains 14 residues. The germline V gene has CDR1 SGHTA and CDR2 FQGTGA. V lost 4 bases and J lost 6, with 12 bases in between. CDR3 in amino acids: CASSSTGLAGELFF. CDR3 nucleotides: TGTGCCAGCAGCTCTACAGGGTTGGCCGGGGAGCTGTTTTTT.

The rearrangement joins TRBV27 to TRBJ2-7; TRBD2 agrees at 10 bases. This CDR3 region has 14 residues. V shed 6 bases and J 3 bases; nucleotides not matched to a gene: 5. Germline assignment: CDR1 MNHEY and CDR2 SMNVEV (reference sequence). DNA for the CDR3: TGTGCCAGCAGGACTAGCGGGCTAAACTACGAGCAGTACTTC. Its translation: CASRTSGLNYEQYF.

The CDR3 DNA sequence: TGTGCCAGCAGCTTAGTGGGACAGCTGAACACCGGGGAGCTGTTTTTT. Translation gives CASSLVGQLNTGELFF. V gene TRBV11-1 combines with J gene TRBJ2-2; 7 nucleotides line up with TRBD1. The CDR3 covers 16 residues. Per germline, CDR1 SGHAT and CDR2 FQDESV (reference sequence). V dropped 1 base and J dropped 1; count of bases not matched to a gene: 3.

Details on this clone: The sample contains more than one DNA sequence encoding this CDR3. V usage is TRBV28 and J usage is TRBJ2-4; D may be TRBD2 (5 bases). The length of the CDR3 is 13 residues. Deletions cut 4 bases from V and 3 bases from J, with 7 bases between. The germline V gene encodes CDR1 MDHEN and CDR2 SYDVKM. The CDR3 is CASSSGNKNIQYF. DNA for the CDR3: TGTGCCAGCAGTTCCGGGAACAAAAACATTCAGTACTTC.

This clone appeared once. CDR3 region: CASSLGGSGDQETQYF. The CDR3, as DNA: TGTGCCAGCAGCCTCGGGGGTAGCGGGGACCAAGAGACCCAGTACTTC. The chain uses TRBV7-8 and TRBJ2-5; 8 bases line up with TRBD2. Germline V gene lookup returns CDR1 SGHVS and CDR2 FQNEAQ. J lost 0 bases, V lost 5 bases, and 8 bases had no gene match. The CDR3 has 16 amino acids.

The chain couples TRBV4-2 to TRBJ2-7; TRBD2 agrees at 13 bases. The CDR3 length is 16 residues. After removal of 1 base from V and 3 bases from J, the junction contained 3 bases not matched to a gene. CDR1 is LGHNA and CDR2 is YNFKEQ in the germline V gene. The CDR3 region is CASSQVGTSGNYEQYF. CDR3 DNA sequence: TGTGCCAGCAGCCAAGTTGGGACTAGCGGGAACTACGAGCAGTACTTC.

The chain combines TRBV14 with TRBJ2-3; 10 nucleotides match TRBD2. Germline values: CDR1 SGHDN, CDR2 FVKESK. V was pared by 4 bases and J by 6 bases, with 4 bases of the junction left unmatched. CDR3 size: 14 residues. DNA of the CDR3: TGTGCCAGCAGCCCTAGCGGGGGATCGGATACGCAGTATTTT. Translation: CASSPSGGSDTQYF. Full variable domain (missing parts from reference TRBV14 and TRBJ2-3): EAGVTQFPSHSVIEKGQTVTLRCDPISGHDNLYWYRRVMGKEIKFLLHFVKESKQDESGMPNNRFLAERTGGTYSTLKVQPAELEDSGVYFCASSPSGGSDTQYFGPGTRLTVL.

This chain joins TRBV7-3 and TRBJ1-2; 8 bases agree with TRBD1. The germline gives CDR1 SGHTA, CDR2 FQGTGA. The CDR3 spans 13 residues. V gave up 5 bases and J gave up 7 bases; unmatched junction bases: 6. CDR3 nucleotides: TGTGCCAGCAGCCGGGACAGGACCTCTGGCTACACCTTC. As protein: CASSRDRTSGYTF. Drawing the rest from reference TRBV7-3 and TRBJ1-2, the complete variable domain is GAGVSQTPSNKVTEKGKYVELRCDPISGHTALYWYRQSLGQGPEFLIYFQGTGAADDSGLPNDRFFAVRPEGSVSTLKIQRTERGDSAVYLCASSRDRTSGYTFGSGTRLTVV.

Written as DNA, the CDR3 is TGTGCCTGGAGTGTAATGGGGGCCAACGTCCTGACTTTC. Protein: CAWSVMGANVLTF. The chain carries TRBV30 and TRBJ2-6; no clear D. Per germline, CDR1 GTSNPN and CDR2 SVGIG (reference sequence). This CDR3 is 13 amino acids long. V was shortened by 0 bases and J by 4 bases, with 4 bases between the two germline ends.

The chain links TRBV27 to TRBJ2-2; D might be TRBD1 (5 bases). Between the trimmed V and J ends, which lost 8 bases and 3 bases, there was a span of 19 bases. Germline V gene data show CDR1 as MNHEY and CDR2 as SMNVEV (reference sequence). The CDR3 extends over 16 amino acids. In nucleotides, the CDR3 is TGTGCCAGCTACACCACGGTGGCAGGGTACACCGGGGAGCTGTTTTTT. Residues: CASYTTVAGYTGELFF.

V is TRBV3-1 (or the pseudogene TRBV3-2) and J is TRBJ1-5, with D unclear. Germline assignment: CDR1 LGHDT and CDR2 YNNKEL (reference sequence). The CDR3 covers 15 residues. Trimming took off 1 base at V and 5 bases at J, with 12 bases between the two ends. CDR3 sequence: CASSQVTGSDQPQHF. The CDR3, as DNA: TGTGCCAGCAGCCAAGTTACGGGTTCGGATCAGCCCCAGCATTTT.

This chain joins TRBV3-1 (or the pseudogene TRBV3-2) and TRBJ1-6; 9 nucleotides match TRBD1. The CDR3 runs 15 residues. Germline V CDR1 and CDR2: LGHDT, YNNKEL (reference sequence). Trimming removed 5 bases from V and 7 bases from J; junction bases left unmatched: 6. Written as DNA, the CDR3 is TGTGCCAGCAGCAAAGGGACAGGGTGGAATTCACCCCTCCACTTT. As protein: CASSKGTGWNSPLHF.

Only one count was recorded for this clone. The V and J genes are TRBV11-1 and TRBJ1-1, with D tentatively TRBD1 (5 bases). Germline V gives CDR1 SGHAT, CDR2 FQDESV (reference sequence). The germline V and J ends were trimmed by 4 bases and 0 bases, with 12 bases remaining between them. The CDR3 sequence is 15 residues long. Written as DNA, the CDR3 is TGTGCCAGCAGCTCAACTCGGGGCATGAACACTGAAGCTTTCTTT. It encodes CASSSTRGMNTEAFF.

The CDR3 protein is CASSPRGGPNTGELFF. In DNA, the CDR3 is TGTGCCAGCTCACCCCGGGGGGGACCGAACACCGGGGAGCTGTTTTTT. The gene calls are TRBV18 and TRBJ2-2; 8 bases are shared with TRBD2. This CDR3 is 16 amino acids long. J was trimmed by 0 bases and V by 3 bases; bases with no gene match: 3. Looked up from germline, CDR1 is KGHSH and CDR2 is LQKENI. Variable domain in full (rest from reference TRBV18 and TRBJ2-2): NAGVMQNPRHLVRRRGQEARLRCSPMKGHSHVYWYRQLPEEGLKFMVYLQKENIIDESGMPKERFSAEFPKEGPSILRIQQVVRGDSAAYFCASSPRGGPNTGELFFGEGSRLTVL.